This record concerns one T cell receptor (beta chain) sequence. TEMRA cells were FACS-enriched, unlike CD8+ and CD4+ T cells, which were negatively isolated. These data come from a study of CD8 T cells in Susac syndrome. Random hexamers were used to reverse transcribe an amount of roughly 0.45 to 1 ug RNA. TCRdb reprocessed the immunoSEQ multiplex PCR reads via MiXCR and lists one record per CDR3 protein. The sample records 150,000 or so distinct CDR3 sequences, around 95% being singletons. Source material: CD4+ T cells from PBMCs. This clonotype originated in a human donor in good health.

CDR3 nucleotide sequence: TGTGCCAGCAGTGAAAGGCGGGGGTCCACAGATACGCAGTATTTT. Encoded protein: CASSERRGSTDTQYF. The chain has TRBV2 and TRBJ2-3, with TRBD2 identical over 7 bases. From germline, CDR1 is SNHLY and CDR2 FYNNEI. This CDR3 contains 15 residues. V lost 2 bases to trimming and J lost 2 bases; unmatched junction nucleotides: 4.